Shown below are 19 T cell receptor beta chains from a single sample sequenced in a study of T cell repertoires in aging, cancer and after chemotherapy. Multiplex touch-down PCR with TRB-A/B primers amplified rearranged V-D-J TRB sequences. TCRdb re-called the multiplex PCR reads through MiXCR, storing one row per CDR3 protein. Here the sample spans about 12,000 distinct CDR3 sequences, under 35% being singletons. Amplification of TCR beta used genomic DNA extracted from peripheral blood. The sample was blood. The receptors shown here come from a human donor in good health. The donor label of this sample is uncertain.

By frequency in the sample, this clonotype is medium-sized. V is TRBV19 and J is TRBJ2-1; D is uncertain. Trimming took 4 bases from V and 5 from J, leaving 3 bases between them. Looked up from germline, CDR1 is LNHDA and CDR2 is SQIVND (reference sequence). CDR3 length: 11 amino acids. The CDR3 DNA is TGTGCCAGTAGTAACGACAATGAGCAGTTCTTC. It is translated as CASSNDNEQFF.

For the CDR3, the DNA is TGCAGCGTTGCCGGACGGCTGAACACTGAAGCTTTCTTT. Its protein product is CSVAGRLNTEAFF. The chain carries TRBV29-1 and TRBJ1-1; no firm D call. The CDR3 totals 13 residues. V lost 4 bases and J lost 0, with 9 bases in between. Looked up from germline, CDR1 is SQVTM and CDR2 is ANQGSEA.

This clonotype is medium-sized. The rearrangement links TRBV5-5 to TRBJ1-6; D may be TRBD1 (5 bases). The CDR3 runs 13 residues. V was trimmed by 4 bases and J by 11 bases, leaving 13 bases between them. Germline-derived CDR1 and CDR2 are SGHKS and YYEKEE (reference sequence). This chain's CDR3 is CASSGVQAAPLHF. Here the CDR3 DNA reads TGTGCCAGCAGCGGTGTACAGGCGGCACCCCTCCACTTT.

This chain connects TRBV19 to TRBJ1-2; TRBD1 is a possible D gene (5 bases). Per germline, CDR1 LNHDA and CDR2 SQIVND (reference sequence). The V gene lost 1 base and the J gene lost 7 bases, with 10 bases spanning the gap. The CDR3 contains 13 residues. The CDR3 loop reads CASSIVGAAGYTF. CDR3 DNA sequence: TGTGCCAGTAGTATAGTCGGGGCGGCTGGCTACACCTTC.

The chain links TRBV30 to TRBJ1-5, with 7 bases lining up with TRBD1. There are 14 residues in the CDR3. V shed 4 bases and J 0 bases; nucleotides not matched to a gene: 3. In germline, CDR1 is GTSNPN, CDR2 SVGIG (reference sequence). CDR3 residues: CAWTGGNSNQPQHF. CDR3 in DNA: TGTGCCTGGACAGGGGGTAATAGCAATCAGCCCCAGCATTTT. The whole variable domain, remainder taken from reference TRBV30 and TRBJ1-5, is SQTIHQWPATLVQPVGSPLSLECTVEGTSNPNLYWYRQAAGRGLQLLFYSVGIGQISSEVPQNLSASRPQDRQFILSSKKLLLSDSGFYLCAWTGGNSNQPQHFGDGTRLSIL.

The chain is built from TRBV19 and TRBJ2-2; 10 bases align to TRBD1. This CDR3 contains 19 residues. The germline gives CDR1 LNHDA, CDR2 SQIVND (reference sequence). V dropped 3 bases and J dropped 0; count of bases not matched to a gene: 10. CDR3 in DNA: TGTGCCAGTAGTATTACGAGACAGGGGGCATTTTCGAACACCGGGGAGCTGTTTTTT. As protein: CASSITRQGAFSNTGELFF.

This clonotype was counted a few times. This CDR3 reads CSALPSVSSYNEQFF. CDR3 in DNA: TGCAGTGCCCTACCAAGCGTGTCGTCCTACAATGAGCAGTTCTTC. The genes are TRBV20-1 and TRBJ2-1; D gene ambiguous. The germline V gene has CDR1 DFQATT and CDR2 SNEGSKA (reference sequence). This CDR3 is built from 15 residues. Trimming removed 6 bases at V and 1 base at J, with 16 bases between.

The chain is built from TRBV12-3 or TRBV12-4 and TRBJ1-1; the D gene is possibly TRBD1 (5 bases). The CDR3 has 14 residues. Between the trimmed V and J ends, which lost 5 bases and 11 bases, there was a span of 21 bases. The CDR3 DNA follows: TGTGCCAGCAGTCCAACGGGACTCAACCATGGCGCTTTCTTT. Protein sequence: CASSPTGLNHGAFF.

The chain links TRBV5-4 to TRBJ2-3, with D tentatively TRBD1 or TRBD2 (5 bases each). CDR3 length equals 11 residues. The germline V gene encodes CDR1 SGHNT and CDR2 YYREEE (reference sequence). V was pared by 3 bases and J by 6 bases, with 5 bases between. CDR3 in amino acids: CASSWGDTQYF. CDR3 nucleotide sequence: TGTGCCAGCAGCTGGGGGGATACGCAGTATTTT.

This clonotype turned up a few times. V is TRBV6-1 and J is TRBJ2-2; D ambiguous. The V end lost 6 bases, the J end lost 1 base, and 12 bases lay between the germline ends. The CDR3 is 15 residues long. Germline assignment: CDR1 MNHNS and CDR2 SASEGT. As DNA, the CDR3 is TGTGCCAGCAGAAGCTTGGCTGAGAACACCGGGGAGCTGTTTTTT. This sequence encodes CASRSLAENTGELFF.

In this sample, this clonotype turned up a few times. The rearrangement joins TRBV15 to TRBJ1-6; D call uncertain. V shed 1 base and J shed 5 bases, with 6 bases lying between them. CDR1 is LNHNV and CDR2 is YYDKDF in the germline V gene (reference sequence). The CDR3 contains 14 residues. CDR3: CATSRGFNNSPLHF. In nucleotides, the CDR3 is TGTGCCACCAGCAGAGGATTCAATAATTCACCCCTCCACTTT.

This clonotype was seen a handful of times. The chain couples TRBV7-9 to TRBJ1-1; maybe TRBD1 (5 bases). V dropped 8 bases and J dropped 7 bases, with 11 bases sitting between them. The CDR3 totals 11 residues. CDR1 and CDR2 from the germline V gene are SEHNR and FQNEAQ (reference sequence). DNA of the CDR3: TGTGCCAGCGGGGCAGAACGTGAAGCTTTCTTT. This translates into CASGAEREAFF.

This chain connects TRBV11-1 to TRBJ2-7, with D unclear. The germline CDR1 and CDR2 sequences are SGHAT and FQDESV (reference sequence). The V end lost 1 base, the J end lost 1 base, and 8 bases lay between the germline ends. CDR3 length: 14 amino acids. The CDR3: CASSLGSASYEQYF. DNA of the CDR3: TGTGCCAGCAGCTTAGGGTCAGCTTCCTACGAGCAGTACTTC.

The chain employs TRBV6-1 and TRBJ2-3, with 8 bases that match TRBD2. This CDR3 has 15 residues. Per the germline V gene, CDR1 is MNHNS and CDR2 is SASEGT. The V segment lost 6 bases and the J segment 2 bases; nucleotides outside the gene matches: 7. The CDR3 here is CASSRGGRLTDTQYF. The CDR3 nucleotides are TGTGCCAGCAGCCGGGGGGGCAGGCTCACAGATACGCAGTATTTT.

This rearrangement joins TRBV18 to TRBJ1-4, with 8 bases aligning to TRBD1. CDR1 and CDR2 from the germline V gene are KGHSH and LQKENI. This CDR3 comprises 15 residues. J lost 2 bases, V lost 1 base, and 0 bases had no gene match. The CDR3 sequence is CASSPRTGTNEKLFF. CDR3 sequence (DNA): TGTGCCAGCTCACCACGGACAGGGACTAATGAAAAACTGTTTTTT.

The chain combines TRBV12-3 or TRBV12-4 with TRBJ2-3, with D possibly matching TRBD1 (6 bases). The CDR3 totals 16 residues. V lost 1 base and J lost 0, with 11 bases in between. The CDR3 DNA is TGTGCCAGCAGTTTAGGGGCCGGGACAAGCACAGATACGCAGTATTTT. Translated: CASSLGAGTSTDTQYF.

The J gene is TRBJ2-3, the V gene TRBV18, with TRBD1 matching 8 bases. Germline V lookup: CDR1 KGHSH, CDR2 LQKENI. Germline trimming cut 3 bases from V and 4 bases from J; bases unmatched to any gene: 9. The CDR3 loop spans 16 amino acids. CDR3 loop: CASSPGTGRSADTQYF. In DNA, the CDR3 is TGTGCCAGCTCACCCGGGACAGGCCGATCCGCAGATACGCAGTATTTT.

Of note for this clonotype: A much larger clonotype is one base distant, so this may be a read error. The chain carries TRBV29-1 and TRBJ1-2, with D perhaps TRBD1 (5 bases). The CDR3 covers 13 residues. Looked up from germline, CDR1 is SQVTM and CDR2 is ANQGSEA. V was shortened by 3 bases and J by 6 bases, with 14 bases between the two germline ends. The CDR3 nucleotides read TGCAGCGTTGAGGTGGCAGGGCGGGATGGCTACACCTTC. Amino acids: CSVEVAGRDGYTF.

V and J are TRBV30 and TRBJ2-5, with TRBD2 identical over 9 bases. Germline lookup yields CDR1 GTSNPN and CDR2 SVGIG (reference sequence). J was trimmed by 5 bases and V by 8 bases; bases with no gene match: 15. This CDR3 spans 15 amino acids. CDR3 sequence: CASAPGGGAGETQYF. In DNA form, the CDR3 reads TGTGCCAGCGCCCCCGGCGGGGGGGCTGGGGAGACCCAGTACTTC.